This entry features one T cell receptor (beta chain) sequence. V lost 4 bases and J 6 bases, leaving 7 bases between the germline ends. The CDR3 loop spans 11 amino acids. The germline CDR1 and CDR2 sequences are SQVTM and ANQGSEA. This record belongs to a study of control samples from healthy donors and cancer patients. Profiled with immunoSEQ multiplex PCR; TCRdb holds only in-frame clones, not every one. The sample yields fewer than 200,000 clones, roughly 95% seen once. Sequenced material: blood. The receptor comes from a woman in her 30s in good health. The chain joins TRBV29-1 to TRBJ2-1; no clear D gene. CDR3 nucleotides: TGCAGCGTTGTCCAGGCCAATGAGCAGTTCTTC. Residues: CSVVQANEQFF.